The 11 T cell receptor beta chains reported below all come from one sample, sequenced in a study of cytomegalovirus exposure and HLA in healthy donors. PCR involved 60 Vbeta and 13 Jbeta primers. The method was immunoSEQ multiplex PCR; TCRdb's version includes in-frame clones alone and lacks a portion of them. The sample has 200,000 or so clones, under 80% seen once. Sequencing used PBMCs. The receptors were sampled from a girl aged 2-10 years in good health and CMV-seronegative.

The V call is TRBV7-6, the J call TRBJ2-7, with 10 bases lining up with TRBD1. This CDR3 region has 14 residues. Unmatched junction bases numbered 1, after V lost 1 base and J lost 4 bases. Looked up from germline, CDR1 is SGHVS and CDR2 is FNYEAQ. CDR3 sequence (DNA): TGTGCCAGCAGCTTAGGGGACAGGGGATACGAGCAGTACTTC. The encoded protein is CASSLGDRGYEQYF.

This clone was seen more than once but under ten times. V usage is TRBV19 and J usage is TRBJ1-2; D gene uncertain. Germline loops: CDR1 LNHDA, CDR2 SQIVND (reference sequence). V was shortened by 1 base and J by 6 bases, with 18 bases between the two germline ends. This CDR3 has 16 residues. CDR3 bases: TGTGCCAGTAGTATAGGGACCGGAGGGTTGTGGGATGGCTACACCTTC. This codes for CASSIGTGGLWDGYTF.

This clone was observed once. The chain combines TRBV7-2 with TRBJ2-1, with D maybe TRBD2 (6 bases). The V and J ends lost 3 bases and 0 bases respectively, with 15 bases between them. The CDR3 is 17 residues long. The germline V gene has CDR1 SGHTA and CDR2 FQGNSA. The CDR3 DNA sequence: TGTGCCAGCAGCTTGTACCTCCTAGCGAACTCCTACAATGAGCAGTTCTTC. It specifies CASSLYLLANSYNEQFF.

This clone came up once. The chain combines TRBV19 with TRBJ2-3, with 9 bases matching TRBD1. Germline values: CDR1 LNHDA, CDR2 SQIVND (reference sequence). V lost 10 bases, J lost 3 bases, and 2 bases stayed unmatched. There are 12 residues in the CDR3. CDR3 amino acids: CATGQGTDTQYF. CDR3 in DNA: TGTGCCACCGGACAGGGGACAGATACGCAGTATTTT. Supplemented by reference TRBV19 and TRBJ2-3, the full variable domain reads DGGITQSPKYLFRKEGQNVTLSCEQNLNHDAMYWYRQDPGQGLRLIYYSQIVNDFQKGDIAEGYSVSREKKESFPLTVTSAQKNPTAFYLCATGQGTDTQYFGPGTRLTVL.

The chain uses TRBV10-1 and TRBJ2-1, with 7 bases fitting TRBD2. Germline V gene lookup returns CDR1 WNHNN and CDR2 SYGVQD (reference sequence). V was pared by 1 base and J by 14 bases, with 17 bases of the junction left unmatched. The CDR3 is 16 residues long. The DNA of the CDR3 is TGCGCCAGCAGTGAGTTGGGGGAGGGCCAGAGGGACGTGAAGTTCTTC. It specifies CASSELGEGQRDVKFF.

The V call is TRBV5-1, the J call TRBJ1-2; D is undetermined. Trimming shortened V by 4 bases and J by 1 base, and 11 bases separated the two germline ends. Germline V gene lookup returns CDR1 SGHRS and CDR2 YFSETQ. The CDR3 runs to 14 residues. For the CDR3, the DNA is TGCGCCAGCAGCCCGGGTCAGATTAACTATGGCTACACCTTC. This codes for CASSPGQINYGYTF.

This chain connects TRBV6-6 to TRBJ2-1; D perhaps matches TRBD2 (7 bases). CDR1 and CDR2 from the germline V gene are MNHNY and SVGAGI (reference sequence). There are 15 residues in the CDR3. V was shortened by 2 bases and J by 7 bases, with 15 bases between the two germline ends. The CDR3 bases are TGTGCCAGCAGTTACCTGGGGGGGGCGGAAAATGAGCAGTTCTTC. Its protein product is CASSYLGGAENEQFF.

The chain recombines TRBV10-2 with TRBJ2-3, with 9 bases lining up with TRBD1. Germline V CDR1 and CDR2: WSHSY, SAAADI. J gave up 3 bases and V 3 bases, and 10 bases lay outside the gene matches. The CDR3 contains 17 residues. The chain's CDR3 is CASSEKGWGQGTDTQYF. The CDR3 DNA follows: TGCGCCAGCAGTGAAAAGGGGTGGGGACAGGGAACAGATACGCAGTATTTT.

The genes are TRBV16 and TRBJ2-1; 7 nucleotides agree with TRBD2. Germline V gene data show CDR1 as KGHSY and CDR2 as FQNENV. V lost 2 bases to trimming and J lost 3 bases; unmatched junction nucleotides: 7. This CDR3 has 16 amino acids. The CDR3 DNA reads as TGTGCCAGCAGCCAACTGGAGGCTAGCGGCTACAATGAGCAGTTCTTC. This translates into CASSQLEASGYNEQFF.

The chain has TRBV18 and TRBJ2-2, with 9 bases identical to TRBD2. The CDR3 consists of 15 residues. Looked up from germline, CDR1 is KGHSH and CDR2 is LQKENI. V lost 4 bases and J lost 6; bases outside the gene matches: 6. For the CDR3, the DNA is TGTGCCAGCTCACAGCTAGCGGGAATCCCCGGGGAGCTGTTTTTT. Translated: CASSQLAGIPGELFF. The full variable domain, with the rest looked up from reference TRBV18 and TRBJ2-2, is NAGVMQNPRHLVRRRGQEARLRCSPMKGHSHVYWYRQLPEEGLKFMVYLQKENIIDESGMPKERFSAEFPKEGPSILRIQQVVRGDSAAYFCASSQLAGIPGELFFGEGSRLTVL.

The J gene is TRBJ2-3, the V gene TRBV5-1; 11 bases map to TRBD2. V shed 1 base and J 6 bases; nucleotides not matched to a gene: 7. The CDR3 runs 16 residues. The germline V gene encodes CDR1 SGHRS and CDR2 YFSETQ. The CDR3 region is CASSLYLAGGGDTQYF. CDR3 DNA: TGCGCCAGCAGCTTGTATCTAGCGGGAGGAGGCGATACGCAGTATTTT.